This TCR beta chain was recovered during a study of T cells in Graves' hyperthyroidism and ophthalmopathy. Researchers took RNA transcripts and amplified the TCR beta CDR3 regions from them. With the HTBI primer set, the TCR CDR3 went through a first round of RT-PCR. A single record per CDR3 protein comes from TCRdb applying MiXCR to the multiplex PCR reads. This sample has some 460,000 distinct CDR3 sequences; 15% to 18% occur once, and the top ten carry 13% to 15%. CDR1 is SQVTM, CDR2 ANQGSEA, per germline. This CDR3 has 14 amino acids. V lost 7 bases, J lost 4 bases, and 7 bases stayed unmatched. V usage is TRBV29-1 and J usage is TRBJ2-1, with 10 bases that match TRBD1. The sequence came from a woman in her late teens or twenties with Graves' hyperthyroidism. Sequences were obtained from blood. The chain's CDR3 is CSDRDRGKYNEQFF. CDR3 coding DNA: TGCAGCGATAGGGACAGGGGCAAGTACAATGAGCAGTTCTTC.